Presented here are 4 T cell receptor beta chains from one specimen sequenced in a study of CD8+ T cells in alopecia areata. Treatment reported: oral pan-JAK inhibitor, 5-10 mg twice daily. Sequencing relied on a cDNA template that was reverse transcribed from extracted RNA. Produced via immunoSEQ multiplex PCR; TCRdb's table is partial and in-frame only. The sample contains about 190,000 clones, roughly 66% of which appear only once. Sequences were derived from CD4+ T cells sorted from blood, sampled at week 24, from a patient treated with tofacitinib. The receptors shown here come from a human donor with alopecia areata.

This clone was detected only a few times. This chain links TRBV7-2 with TRBJ2-7; D is undetermined. The CDR3 length is 11 residues. Germline-derived CDR1 and CDR2 are SGHTA and FQGNSA. V was clipped by 4 bases and J by 4 bases, with 5 bases between them. The CDR3 region is CASSSRYEQYF. The CDR3 DNA sequence: TGTGCCAGCAGCTCCCGATACGAGCAGTACTTC.

CDR3 bases: TGTGCCTGGAGTGAAGGATCGGGGACTGAAGCTTTCTTT. Its translation: CAWSEGSGTEAFF. The chain joins TRBV30 to TRBJ1-1; D not resolved. The CDR3 covers 13 residues. The ends were cut back, 1 base at V and 5 bases at J, with 11 bases in the middle. CDR1 GTSNPN and CDR2 SVGIG come from the germline V gene (reference sequence).

V usage is TRBV29-1 and J usage is TRBJ1-1, with D possibly TRBD1 on 6 matching bases. Germline V CDR1 and CDR2: SQVTM, ANQGSEA. CDR3 size: 13 residues. The V end lost 6 bases, the J end lost 1 base, and 12 bases lay between the germline ends. This CDR3 reads CSVNRESNTEAFF. Here the CDR3 DNA reads TGCAGCGTCAACAGGGAGTCGAACACTGAAGCTTTCTTT.

Of note for this clone: At one of its ends the junction is not consistent with the germline gene, which may arise from a read error. V and J are TRBV30 and TRBJ1-1; tentative D call: TRBD1 (6 bases). The germline gives CDR1 GTSNPN, CDR2 SVGIG (reference sequence). The CDR3 spans 13 residues. For the CDR3, the DNA is TGTGCCTGTAGTGCGGGGGGCAACACTGAAGCTTTCTTT. Translated, it gives CACSAGGNTEAFF.